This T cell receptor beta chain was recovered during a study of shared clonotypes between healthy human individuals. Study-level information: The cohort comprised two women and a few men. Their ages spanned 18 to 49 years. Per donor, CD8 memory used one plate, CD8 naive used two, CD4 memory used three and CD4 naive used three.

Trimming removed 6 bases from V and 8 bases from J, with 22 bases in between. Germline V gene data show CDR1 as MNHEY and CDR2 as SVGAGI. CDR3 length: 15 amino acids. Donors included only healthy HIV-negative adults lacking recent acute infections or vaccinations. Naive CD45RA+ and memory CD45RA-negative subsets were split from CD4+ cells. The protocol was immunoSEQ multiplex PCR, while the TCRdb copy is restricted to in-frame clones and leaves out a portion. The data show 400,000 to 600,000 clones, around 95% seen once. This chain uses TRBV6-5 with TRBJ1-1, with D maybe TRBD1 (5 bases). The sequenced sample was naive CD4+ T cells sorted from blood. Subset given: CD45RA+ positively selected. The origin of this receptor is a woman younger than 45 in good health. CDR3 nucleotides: TGTGCCAGCAGAACAGACAGTTTCCAACGCACCGAAGCTTTCTTT. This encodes CASRTDSFQRTEAFF.